This TCR beta chain appears in the sequencing data of a study of cytomegalovirus exposure and HLA in healthy donors. Study findings and constraints: In the analysis, some V segments, TRBV6-2 and TRBV6-3 included, were excluded as indistinguishable. Later analysis identified some 16,000 TCR beta sequences associated with HLA alleles, using a false discovery rate threshold of 0.05. Follow-up analysis later connected one missense variant in DCLRE1C with trimming of TCR beta V- and J-genes.

It was with 60 Vbeta and 13 Jbeta primers that the PCR ran. In the original processing: Later analysis identified roughly 82 million unique TCR beta chains, 10 million to 12 million shared. Produced via immunoSEQ multiplex PCR; TCRdb's table is partial and in-frame only. V, J and clone size reflect that table, while D and trimming were determined from the DNA. Altogether around 230,000 clones are present, 82% being singletons, with the ten largest covering 6%. Note on this clone: Its target is not known.

This CDR3 is built from 15 residues. Per the germline V gene, CDR1 is KGHSH and CDR2 is LQKENI. V trimming: 2 bases; J trimming: 4 bases; junction bases outside the gene matches: 3. The sample comprised PBMCs. The clonotype was recovered from a man in his forties in good health and CMV-seropositive. The rearrangement uses TRBV18 and TRBJ1-3, with 9 bases fitting TRBD1. The CDR3 DNA follows: TGTGCCAGCTCACCAACAGGGGGCTTCGGAAACACCATATATTTT. Its protein product is CASSPTGGFGNTIYF.